A single sample is the source of the 24 T cell receptor beta chains below, sequenced in a study of cytomegalovirus exposure and HLA in healthy donors. Both 60 Vbeta primers and 13 Jbeta primers went into the PCR. Profiling relied on immunoSEQ multiplex PCR, and the TCRdb table lists in-frame clones only, not all of them. The repertoire holds 90,000 to 100,000 clones, with 60% to 80% as singletons. The material sequenced was PBMCs. The receptors come from an older woman in good health and CMV-seropositive.

This clone was found a few times. The J gene is TRBJ2-3, the V gene TRBV19; 7 bases fit TRBD2. Germline values: CDR1 LNHDA, CDR2 SQIVND (reference sequence). Trimming cost V 4 bases and J 7 bases; bases outside gene matches: 11. CDR3 size: 15 residues. The CDR3 sequence: CASSRQKTGGNTQYF. The CDR3 DNA reads TGTGCCAGTAGTAGACAGAAAACCGGGGGGAATACGCAGTATTTT. Supplemented by reference TRBV19 and TRBJ2-3, the full variable domain reads DGGITQSPKYLFRKEGQNVTLSCEQNLNHDAMYWYRQDPGQGLRLIYYSQIVNDFQKGDIAEGYSVSREKKESFPLTVTSAQKNPTAFYLCASSRQKTGGNTQYFGPGTRLTVL.

This clone was counted a single time. V is TRBV10-1 and J is TRBJ2-5; D might be TRBD1 (6 bases). The CDR3 has 16 amino acids. Looked up from germline, CDR1 is WNHNN and CDR2 is SYGVQD (reference sequence). Deletions cut 0 bases from V and 5 bases from J, with 16 bases between. The CDR3: CASSESLVGGLETQYF. CDR3 DNA sequence: TGCGCCAGCAGTGAGTCACTTGTTGGGGGCTTGGAGACCCAGTACTTC.

V is TRBV2 and J is TRBJ1-1; D gene uncertain. The V end was cut by 1 base, the J end by 7 bases, with 13 bases between. Germline CDR1 reads SNHLY; CDR2 reads FYNNEI. CDR3 length: 14 amino acids. The CDR3 DNA follows: TGTGCCAGCAGTGAAGGGAGGACCTTCGGTGAAGCTTTCTTT. This encodes CASSEGRTFGEAFF. The full variable domain, its missing parts supplied by reference TRBV2 and TRBJ1-1, is EPEVTQTPSHQVTQMGQEVILRCVPISNHLYFYWYRQILGQKVEFLVSFYNNEISEKSEIFDDQFSVERPDGSNFTLKIRSTKLEDSAMYFCASSEGRTFGEAFFGQGTRLTVV.

The chain carries TRBV5-1 and TRBJ1-3; no clear D gene. Deletions cut 3 bases from V and 1 base from J, with 14 bases between. This CDR3 spans 16 amino acids. Germline CDR1 SGHRS, CDR2 YFSETQ. The CDR3 region has the DNA TGCGCCAGCAGCTCGACCGGGATGCTTTCTGGAAACACCATATATTTT. This encodes CASSSTGMLSGNTIYF.

The rearrangement links TRBV2 to TRBJ1-2, with 9 bases aligning to TRBD1. Germline V lookup: CDR1 SNHLY, CDR2 FYNNEI. The CDR3 runs to 10 residues. V trimming: 10 bases; J trimming: 10 bases; junction bases outside the gene matches: 4. CDR3 nucleotide sequence: TGTGCCACCGGACAGGGGACCTACACCTTC. It codes for CATGQGTYTF.

CDR3 sequence reads: CASSLSGGLGNTIYF. CDR3 in DNA: TGTGCCAGCAGCCTCTCGGGGGGGCTTGGAAACACCATATATTTT. The V call is TRBV6-5, the J call TRBJ1-3; D might be TRBD1 (6 bases). This CDR3 spans 15 amino acids. Trimming removed 6 bases from V and 3 bases from J, with 15 bases in between. Germline CDR1 reads MNHEY; CDR2 reads SVGAGI.

This clone is a singleton in its sample. The chain joins TRBV5-1 to TRBJ2-3; 10 bases are shared with TRBD2. V shed 3 bases, J shed 5 bases, and the junction held 3 bases outside the gene matches. Germline V CDR1 and CDR2: SGHRS, YFSETQ. This CDR3 contains 14 residues. This CDR3 is CASSSLAGEDTQYF. The CDR3 bases are TGCGCCAGCAGCTCTCTAGCGGGAGAAGATACGCAGTATTTT.

This chain connects TRBV27 to TRBJ2-3; D call uncertain. The germline gives CDR1 MNHEY, CDR2 SMNVEV (reference sequence). This CDR3 comprises 13 residues. Trimming pared 5 bases from V and 4 bases from J, leaving 10 bases between. DNA of the CDR3: TGTGCCAGCAGTCTTCGGTTTTCAGATACGCAGTATTTT. Protein: CASSLRFSDTQYF.

This clone showed up just once. This chain joins TRBV4-1 and TRBJ1-2, with a tentative D call TRBD1 (6 bases). The V and J ends lost 1 base and 6 bases respectively, with 15 bases between them. The germline V gene encodes CDR1 MGHRA and CDR2 YSYEKL. The CDR3 length is 15 residues. The CDR3: CASSQVGGASDGYTF. CDR3 sequence (DNA): TGCGCCAGCAGCCAAGTGGGGGGGGCATCTGATGGCTACACCTTC.

The rearrangement links TRBV19 to TRBJ1-1, with D tentatively TRBD1 (5 bases). Trimming pared 3 bases from V and 8 bases from J, leaving 13 bases between. The CDR3 loop spans 13 amino acids. CDR1 is LNHDA and CDR2 is SQIVND in the germline V gene (reference sequence). This CDR3 reads CASSMGSYREAFF. The CDR3 DNA is TGTGCCAGTAGTATGGGATCTTACAGGGAAGCTTTCTTT.

In nucleotides, the CDR3 is TGTGCCAGCAGCTTATCCCCGGGAGAAGTCAACACCGGGGAGCTGTTTTTT. This gives the protein CASSLSPGEVNTGELFF. The chain couples TRBV5-4 to TRBJ2-2; D is perhaps TRBD2 (6 bases). CDR3 length: 17 amino acids. V dropped 2 bases and J dropped 2 bases, with 16 bases sitting between them. Germline V gene data show CDR1 as SGHNT and CDR2 as YYREEE (reference sequence).

This chain links TRBV9 with TRBJ2-1, with 9 bases lining up with TRBD1. Looked up from germline, CDR1 is SGDLS and CDR2 is YYNGEE. V dropped 2 bases and J dropped 9; count of bases not matched to a gene: 9. This CDR3 contains 15 residues. CDR3 in amino acids: CASSVPGTGPIEQFF. CDR3 in DNA: TGTGCCAGCAGCGTCCCCGGGACAGGGCCCATTGAGCAGTTCTTC.

The chain has TRBV19 and TRBJ2-7; 8 bases map to TRBD1. V was clipped by 3 bases and J by 5 bases; unmatched bases: 9. Germline values: CDR1 LNHDA, CDR2 SQIVND (reference sequence). The CDR3 contains 15 residues. The CDR3 DNA reads TGTGCCAGTAGTATCGCAGGACAGGGAAAGGACGAGCAGTACTTC. Translated: CASSIAGQGKDEQYF.

J is TRBJ2-5 and V is TRBV30; D unresolved. The DNA end is more similar to TRBJ2-7, so the J call may be wrong. The germline CDR1 and CDR2 sequences are GTSNPN and SVGIG (reference sequence). The CDR3 has 12 residues. The CDR3 loop is CAWSPGSYEQYF. In nucleotides, the CDR3 is TGTGCCTGGAGTCCCGGGTCCTACGAGCAGTACTTC.

This clone was observed a few times. This chain connects TRBV28 to TRBJ2-3; D gene ambiguous. Per germline, CDR1 MDHEN and CDR2 SYDVKM. CDR3 length: 13 amino acids. The V end was cut by 4 bases, the J end by 2 bases, with 7 bases between. The CDR3 spells CASSSPVTDTQYF. Here the CDR3 DNA reads TGTGCCAGCAGTTCCCCGGTCACAGATACGCAGTATTTT.

The genes are TRBV28 and TRBJ1-2; D perhaps matches TRBD1 (5 bases). V lost 6 bases to trimming and J lost 9 bases, with 14 bases between them. The CDR3 covers 12 residues. The germline V gene has CDR1 MDHEN and CDR2 SYDVKM. The CDR3 is CASRAAGGSYTF. CDR3 nucleotides: TGTGCCAGCAGAGCCGCGGGGGGAAGCTACACCTTC.

The chain couples TRBV5-1 to TRBJ2-7; 8 nucleotides agree with TRBD1. Trimming removed 3 bases from V and 6 bases from J; junction bases left unmatched: 11. The germline V gene has CDR1 SGHRS and CDR2 YFSETQ. The CDR3 totals 15 residues. The CDR3 DNA reads TGCGCCAGCAGCTCCGAGACAGGGGATATTCTCGAGCAGTACTTC. Its translation is CASSSETGDILEQYF. Looking up the rest from reference TRBV5-1 and TRBJ2-7 gives the full variable domain: KAGVTQTPRYLIKTRGQQVTLSCSPISGHRSVSWYQQTPGQGLQFLFEYFSETQRNKGNFPGRFSGRQFSNSRSEMNVSTLELGDSALYLCASSSETGDILEQYFGPGTRLTVT.

The chain is built from TRBV9 and TRBJ1-2; D might be TRBD1 (5 bases). The germline V and J ends were trimmed by 0 bases and 4 bases, with 13 bases remaining between them. This CDR3 contains 15 residues. Looked up from germline, CDR1 is SGDLS and CDR2 is YYNGEE. The CDR3 here is CASSVEPGLTYGYTF. The CDR3 coding sequence is TGTGCCAGCAGCGTAGAACCAGGGCTAACCTATGGCTACACCTTC.

This chain links TRBV13 with TRBJ2-1, with 12 bases aligning to TRBD2. The trim removed 5 bases at V and 7 bases at J, leaving 6 bases unmatched. The length of the CDR3 is 15 residues. CDR1 is PRHDT, CDR2 FYEKMQ, per germline (reference sequence). CDR3 amino acids: CASSMGLAGLNEQFF. For the CDR3, the DNA is TGTGCCAGCAGCATGGGACTAGCGGGTTTGAATGAGCAGTTCTTC.

The J gene is TRBJ2-1, the V gene TRBV7-8; TRBD2 matches at 10 bases. This CDR3 has 15 amino acids. Germline trimming cut 5 bases from V and 3 bases from J; bases unmatched to any gene: 4. Germline loops: CDR1 SGHVS, CDR2 FQNEAQ. CDR3 nucleotide sequence: TGTGCCAGCAGCAAGACTAGCGGGTACTACAATGAGCAGTTCTTC. Its protein product is CASSKTSGYYNEQFF.

The chain links TRBV28 to TRBJ2-7, with 9 bases identical to TRBD2. Germline CDR1 and CDR2: MDHEN and SYDVKM. V lost 2 bases and J lost 9; bases outside the gene matches: 11. The CDR3 is 15 amino acids. CDR3 bases: TGTGCCAGCAGTTTAATAGCGGGAGTAACGGGTACGCAGTACTTC. Amino acids: CASSLIAGVTGTQYF.

The chain is built from TRBV4-1 and TRBJ1-1; D is uncertain. Germline CDR1 reads MGHRA; CDR2 reads YSYEKL. Trimming stripped 0 bases from V and 10 bases from J, with 15 bases between. This CDR3 has 14 amino acids. The CDR3: CASSQERPAHGAFF. For the CDR3, the DNA is TGCGCCAGCAGCCAAGAGAGGCCCGCTCATGGAGCTTTCTTT.

The rearrangement links TRBV7-3 to TRBJ2-3, with 9 bases fitting TRBD2. CDR3 length: 15 residues. The V and J ends lost 4 bases and 6 bases, in that order; junction bases with no gene match: 8. Germline V gene sequence: CDR1 SGHTA, CDR2 FQGTGA. The CDR3 here is CASSSLAGAFDTQYF. The CDR3 DNA follows: TGTGCCAGCAGCTCCTTAGCGGGAGCATTCGATACGCAGTATTTT.

The rearrangement links TRBV10-3 to TRBJ2-7; the match to TRBD1 covers 10 bases. Per the germline V gene, CDR1 is ENHRY and CDR2 is SYGVKD. The CDR3 has 15 amino acids. After removal of 3 bases from V and 4 bases from J, the junction contained 6 bases not matched to a gene. CDR3 protein: CAISDRDRGTYEQYF. In DNA, the CDR3 is TGTGCCATCAGTGACCGGGACAGGGGTACGTACGAGCAGTACTTC.